This TCR beta chain was sequenced during a study of CD8 T cells in ankylosing spondylitis. MiXCR, applied by TCRdb to the 5' RACE reads, yields one record per CDR3 protein. The table shows under 850,000 distinct CDR3 sequences, with 15% to 20% occurring only once. This clonotype was seen only a few times. No antigen is known for it. Overall study results and limits: The authors reported significant enrichment of disease-linked clones in matched ankylosing spondylitis synovial fluid. A TCR beta motif of fewer than ten highly homologous variants appeared characteristic of ankylosing spondylitis blood.

The CDR3 has 16 amino acids. The germline gives CDR1 SNHLY, CDR2 FYNNEI. V dropped 5 bases and J dropped 3; count of bases not matched to a gene: 6. The sample was blood, either unsorted or a sorted T cell fraction (not recorded which). This sequence originates from a male donor with ankylosing spondylitis. This chain connects TRBV2 to TRBJ2-1; the match to TRBD2 covers 11 bases. Here the CDR3 reads CASSQGTSGYYNEQFF. CDR3 nucleotide sequence: TGTGCCAGCAGTCAGGGGACTAGCGGATACTACAATGAGCAGTTCTTC.